This T cell receptor beta chain was found in a study of blood T cell repertoires in COVID-19. Whole-study context: The United States, Italy and Spain were the sources of the acute and convalescent COVID-19 samples.

V lost 3 bases and J lost 7, with 10 bases in between. This CDR3 spans 13 amino acids. Germline-derived CDR1 and CDR2 are DFQATT and SNEGSKA (reference sequence). Only in-frame clones appear in the TCRdb table, and some are missing; sequencing was by immunoSEQ multiplex PCR. The table shows roughly 220,000 clones, with more than 65% occurring only once. The sequenced material came from peripheral blood. The rearrangement joins TRBV20-1 to TRBJ1-6; D is unresolved. The receptor was isolated from a woman between 55 and 75 years old with acute or convalescent COVID-19. CDR3 nucleotide sequence: TGCAGTGCTAGTGAGACAAGCAATTCACCCCTCCACTTT. It translates to CSASETSNSPLHF.